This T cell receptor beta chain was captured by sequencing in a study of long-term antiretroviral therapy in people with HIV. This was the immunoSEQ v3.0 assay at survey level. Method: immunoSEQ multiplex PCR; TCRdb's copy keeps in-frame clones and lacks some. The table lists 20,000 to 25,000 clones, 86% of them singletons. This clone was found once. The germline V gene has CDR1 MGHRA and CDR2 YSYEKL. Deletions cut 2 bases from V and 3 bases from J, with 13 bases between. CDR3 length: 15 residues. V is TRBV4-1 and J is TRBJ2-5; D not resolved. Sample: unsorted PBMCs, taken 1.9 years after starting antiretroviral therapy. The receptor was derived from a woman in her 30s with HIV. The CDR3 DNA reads TGCGCCAGCAGCCAACTGGGGAATGGTAAAGAGACCCAGTACTTC. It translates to CASSQLGNGKETQYF.